This T cell receptor (beta chain) originates from a study of T-cell reconstitution after alpha-beta-depleted transplantation in children. Library preparation (for TCRbeta) was performed with unique molecular identifiers. One entry per CDR3 protein results from TCRdb running MiXCR on the PCR reads. The sample lists over 85,000 distinct CDR3 sequences; roughly 6% were seen once. Worth noting for this clonotype: Its specificity is not known.

Study-level findings and limits: In patients about two months after transplant, alpha-beta T cells reportedly arose from several hundred expanded graft clones.

Sequencing was performed on PBMCs, mostly from graft donor cells, taken 60 days after TCRalphabeta/CD19-depleted stem cell transplant. The source is a female patient aged 2-9 years who had a stem cell transplant for Fanconi anemia, so the T cells may come from the graft donor.

CDR3 in DNA: TGTGCCAGCAGCATACAGGGGGCTGGGTCACCCCTCCACTTT. This translates into CASSIQGAGSPLHF. This chain links TRBV28 with TRBJ1-6; 9 bases fit TRBD1. Germline CDR1 is MDHEN and CDR2 is SYDVKM. V shed 6 bases and J 10 bases; nucleotides not matched to a gene: 7. The CDR3 is made up of 14 amino acids.